What follows are 27 T cell receptor beta chains derived from one specimen sequenced in a study of shared clonotypes between healthy human individuals. In the naive CD8 group, cells lacked CD45RO and were positively selected for CCR7, so terminally differentiated effector memory CD45RA+ cells were left out. Some clones are missing from TCRdb's copy, which holds only in-frame ones; the method was immunoSEQ multiplex PCR. The sample contains approximately 740,000 clones, more than 85% of which appear only once. Sequencing was carried out using naive CD8+ T cells sorted from blood. The source is a man aged 25-40 years in good health.

The rearrangement links TRBV25-1 to TRBJ2-7; possible D gene TRBD1, 6 bases. Germline CDR1 and CDR2: MGHDK and SYGVNS. Trimming shortened V by 3 bases and J by 2 bases, and 11 bases separated the two germline ends. The CDR3 has 14 residues. CDR3 sequence: CASSDPDRTYEQYF. The CDR3 DNA sequence: TGTGCCAGCAGTGACCCGGACAGAACCTACGAGCAGTACTTC.

The rearrangement links TRBV6-6 to TRBJ2-5; 8 bases align to TRBD1. The CDR3 is 13 residues long. Germline V lookup: CDR1 MNHNY, CDR2 SVGAGI (reference sequence). V shed 8 bases and J 7 bases; nucleotides not matched to a gene: 9. DNA of the CDR3: TGTGCCAGCGTTTCGGGACAGGTGGCGACCCAGTACTTC. Translating it yields CASVSGQVATQYF.

This clone has a handful of counts. The CDR3, as DNA: TGCGCCAGCAGCCAAGGATCGGGGTGGCCTGAAGCTTTCTTT. It codes for CASSQGSGWPEAFF. The chain combines TRBV4-3 with TRBJ1-1, with D unclear. Germline V lookup: CDR1 LGHNA, CDR2 YSLEER. CDR3 size: 14 residues. V lost 1 base and J 6 bases, leaving 12 bases between the germline ends.

The V call is TRBV11-2, the J call TRBJ2-3; TRBD2 matches 7 bases. CDR3 length equals 16 residues. Looked up from germline, CDR1 is SGHAT and CDR2 is FQNNGV. V shed 4 bases, J shed 1 base, and the junction held 8 bases outside the gene matches. The CDR3 nucleotides are TGTGCCAGCAGCTCCTCTGGGGGACTACGCACAGATACGCAGTATTTT. Translated: CASSSSGGLRTDTQYF.

The genes are TRBV27 and TRBJ2-5; D may correspond to TRBD1 or TRBD2 (6 bases each). The CDR3 sequence is 13 residues long. Trimming took off 3 bases at V and 5 bases at J, with 10 bases between the two ends. Germline CDR1 MNHEY, CDR2 SMNVEV (reference sequence). This CDR3 is CASSLGGGETQYF. CDR3 sequence (DNA): TGTGCCAGCAGTTTGGGGGGCGGTGAGACCCAGTACTTC.

V and J are TRBV5-1 and TRBJ1-4, with 11 bases aligning to TRBD1. After removal of 4 bases from V and 4 bases from J, the junction contained 6 bases not matched to a gene. The CDR3 loop spans 16 amino acids. Germline CDR1 SGHRS, CDR2 YFSETQ. The CDR3 sequence is CASSRKGQGGNEKLFF. Here the CDR3 DNA reads TGCGCCAGCAGCCGTAAGGGACAGGGGGGTAATGAAAAACTGTTTTTT. The variable domain in full, completed from reference TRBV5-1 and TRBJ1-4, reads KAGVTQTPRYLIKTRGQQVTLSCSPISGHRSVSWYQQTPGQGLQFLFEYFSETQRNKGNFPGRFSGRQFSNSRSEMNVSTLELGDSALYLCASSRKGQGGNEKLFFGSGTQLSVL.

This chain links TRBV7-9 with TRBJ2-1; D ambiguous. The CDR3 spans 13 residues. V was pared by 0 bases and J by 8 bases, with 8 bases between. Germline CDR1 is SEHNR and CDR2 is FQNEAQ (reference sequence). The CDR3 nucleotides are TGTGCCAGCAGCTTAGCGAGCCAGTATGAGCAGTTCTTC. It specifies CASSLASQYEQFF.

The J gene is TRBJ2-7, the V gene TRBV29-1; 11 bases fit TRBD2. Per the germline V gene, CDR1 is SQVTM and CDR2 is ANQGSEA. This CDR3 has 18 residues. Unmatched junction bases numbered 19, after V lost 6 bases and J lost 3 bases. CDR3 residues: CSVVGKLAGEGEFYEQYF. The CDR3 DNA is TGCAGCGTGGTAGGTAAACTAGCGGGAGAGGGCGAGTTCTACGAGCAGTACTTC.

V gene TRBV7-2 combines with J gene TRBJ2-1, with D possibly being TRBD2 (7 bases). The ends were cut back, 0 bases at V and 7 bases at J, with 10 bases in the middle. This CDR3 spans 14 amino acids. CDR1 is SGHTA, CDR2 FQGNSA, per germline. CDR3 amino acids: CASSLAGGGNEQFF. For the CDR3, the DNA is TGTGCCAGCAGCTTAGCGGGAGGGGGTAATGAGCAGTTCTTC.

The chain employs TRBV2 and TRBJ2-7; D gene unclear. Germline lookup yields CDR1 SNHLY and CDR2 FYNNEI. V was trimmed by 3 bases and J by 1 base, leaving 16 bases between them. The CDR3 is made up of 16 amino acids. CDR3 amino acids: CASSERLPTPSYEQYF. DNA of the CDR3: TGTGCCAGCAGTGAGCGGCTCCCGACGCCATCCTACGAGCAGTACTTC. The variable domain in full, completed from reference TRBV2 and TRBJ2-7, reads EPEVTQTPSHQVTQMGQEVILRCVPISNHLYFYWYRQILGQKVEFLVSFYNNEISEKSEIFDDQFSVERPDGSNFTLKIRSTKLEDSAMYFCASSERLPTPSYEQYFGPGTRLTVT.

The chain recombines TRBV19 with TRBJ1-1; D gene uncertain. Germline loops: CDR1 LNHDA, CDR2 SQIVND (reference sequence). The V end was cut by 0 bases, the J end by 1 base, with 12 bases between. This CDR3 has 16 amino acids. The CDR3 loop reads CASSIEGRSENTEAFF. The CDR3 DNA sequence: TGTGCCAGTAGTATAGAGGGGAGGAGTGAGAACACTGAAGCTTTCTTT.

The DNA of the CDR3 is TGTGCCAGCAGTTACGGGTTAGCAGGCACCGGGGAGCTGTTTTTT. Amino acids: CASSYGLAGTGELFF. The chain employs TRBV6-6 and TRBJ2-2; D gene unclear. The germline V gene has CDR1 MNHNY and CDR2 SVGAGI (reference sequence). Trimming cost V 2 bases and J 4 bases, with 11 bases left between them. This CDR3 has 15 residues.

The V call is TRBV4-1, the J call TRBJ1-5; D is perhaps TRBD1 (5 bases). The germline V gene has CDR1 MGHRA and CDR2 YSYEKL. V was pared by 0 bases and J by 4 bases, with 13 bases between. CDR3 size: 16 residues. CDR3 amino acids: CASSQEMGLPNQPQHF. CDR3 sequence (DNA): TGCGCCAGCAGCCAAGAAATGGGACTTCCAAATCAGCCCCAGCATTTT.

The V and J genes are TRBV7-9 and TRBJ1-2; no clear D. The CDR3 is 16 amino acids. With 1 base removed from V and 2 bases from J, the gap between germline ends came to 14 bases. CDR1 and CDR2 from the germline V gene are SEHNR and FQNEAQ (reference sequence). CDR3 protein: CASSLVSVGPNYGYTF. CDR3 DNA: TGTGCCAGCAGCTTAGTTTCGGTGGGCCCCAACTATGGCTACACCTTC.

The chain has TRBV7-9 and TRBJ2-7; D remains ambiguous. Germline lookup yields CDR1 SEHNR and CDR2 FQNEAQ (reference sequence). Trimming removed 5 bases from V and 3 bases from J, with 17 bases in between. The CDR3 covers 15 residues. The CDR3 protein is CASSPPGSGVYEQYF. As DNA, the CDR3 is TGTGCCAGCAGCCCCCCCGGATCAGGAGTCTACGAGCAGTACTTC.

This chain connects TRBV2 to TRBJ2-7; D is perhaps TRBD1 (6 bases). This CDR3 region has 14 residues. V lost 10 bases to trimming and J lost 5 bases, with 21 bases between them. Germline V gene sequence: CDR1 SNHLY, CDR2 FYNNEI. The CDR3 here is CATQGQGRIDEQYF. The DNA of the CDR3 is TGTGCCACCCAAGGGCAGGGGCGGATCGACGAGCAGTACTTC.

The J gene is TRBJ2-1, the V gene TRBV7-8; TRBD2 agrees at 12 bases. V lost 3 bases, J lost 8 bases, and 8 bases stayed unmatched. Germline loops: CDR1 SGHVS, CDR2 FQNEAQ. CDR3 length equals 16 residues. CDR3 residues: CASSLVTSGREDEQFF. The CDR3 DNA is TGTGCCAGCAGCTTGGTGACTAGCGGGAGAGAGGATGAGCAGTTCTTC.

The genes are TRBV10-2 and TRBJ1-2; TRBD1 matches at 7 bases. Germline CDR1 reads WSHSY; CDR2 reads SAAADI. This CDR3 is 16 amino acids long. V gave up 3 bases and J gave up 4 bases; unmatched junction bases: 11. CDR3 loop: CASSEQGQAESYGYTF. Here the CDR3 DNA reads TGCGCCAGCAGTGAACAAGGACAGGCTGAGAGCTATGGCTACACCTTC.

This chain connects TRBV28 to TRBJ2-7; D may be TRBD1 (5 bases). Trimming pared 4 bases from V and 3 bases from J, leaving 16 bases between. Per the germline V gene, CDR1 is MDHEN and CDR2 is SYDVKM. The CDR3 loop spans 15 amino acids. The CDR3 coding sequence is TGTGCCAGCAGTTCTATTGACAGCAACCGCTACGAGCAGTACTTC. Translation gives CASSSIDSNRYEQYF.

In nucleotides, the CDR3 is TGTGCCAGCAGCAAAGGTTTAATAGAAGGCGCCCTTATGAGCTCCTACAATGAGCAGTTCTTC. Amino acid sequence: CASSKGLIEGALMSSYNEQFF. The V call is TRBV21-1, the J call TRBJ2-1. TRBV21-1 is flagged as a pseudogene. The CDR3 covers 21 residues.

This chain links TRBV29-1 with TRBJ1-1; no definite D call. Trimming removed 8 bases at V and 2 bases at J, with 9 bases between. The CDR3 is 11 amino acids. Germline loops: CDR1 SQVTM, CDR2 ANQGSEA. CDR3: CSTSLNTEAFF. In DNA, the CDR3 is TGCAGCACGAGTCTAAACACTGAAGCTTTCTTT.

J is TRBJ1-2 and V is TRBV7-9; TRBD1 matches at 7 bases. The CDR3 loop spans 19 amino acids. Trimming took 3 bases from V and 7 from J; bases not matched to a gene: 23. Germline CDR1 is SEHNR and CDR2 is FQNEAQ (reference sequence). CDR3 protein: CASSFSNMWTGQDWGGYTF. The CDR3 bases are TGTGCCAGCAGCTTTTCCAATATGTGGACCGGACAGGATTGGGGTGGCTACACCTTC.

This sequence joins TRBV4-2 and TRBJ1-1; 10 bases map to TRBD1. Germline trimming cut 1 base from V and 4 bases from J; bases unmatched to any gene: 3. This CDR3 is 15 amino acids long. Germline V gene lookup returns CDR1 LGHNA and CDR2 YNFKEQ. This CDR3 is CASSQGQGAGTEAFF. The CDR3 nucleotides are TGTGCCAGCAGCCAAGGACAGGGGGCGGGCACTGAAGCTTTCTTT.

Regarding this clone: The sample holds other DNA sequences that translate to the same CDR3. CDR3 DNA: TGTGCCAGCAGTGATCCAGGGTTGAACACTGAAGCTTTCTTT. Protein sequence: CASSDPGLNTEAFF. V is TRBV2 and J is TRBJ1-1; possible D gene TRBD1, 5 bases. The CDR3 totals 14 residues. Per the germline V gene, CDR1 is SNHLY and CDR2 is FYNNEI. V shed 3 bases and J shed 0 bases, with 8 bases lying between them. The variable domain in full, completed from reference TRBV2 and TRBJ1-1, reads EPEVTQTPSHQVTQMGQEVILRCVPISNHLYFYWYRQILGQKVEFLVSFYNNEISEKSEIFDDQFSVERPDGSNFTLKIRSTKLEDSAMYFCASSDPGLNTEAFFGQGTRLTVV.

This chain uses TRBV25-1 with TRBJ2-3, with a possible D match to TRBD2 (5 bases). V lost 1 base and J lost 2, with 13 bases in between. The length of the CDR3 is 16 residues. Looked up from germline, CDR1 is MGHDK and CDR2 is SYGVNS. The DNA of the CDR3 is TGTGCCAGCAGTGAATTACGCCCCGGGGACACAGATACGCAGTATTTT. Amino acids: CASSELRPGDTDTQYF.

The chain couples TRBV27 to TRBJ1-2; D gene ambiguous. The CDR3 spans 15 residues. Germline V CDR1 and CDR2: MNHEY, SMNVEV (reference sequence). V was shortened by 8 bases and J by 4 bases, with 20 bases between the two germline ends. The CDR3 sequence: CASRDIRVVSYGYTF. The CDR3 nucleotides are TGTGCCAGCCGAGACATTCGGGTTGTTAGCTATGGCTACACCTTC.

In regard to this clone: Other nucleotide sequences from this sample produce the same CDR3. The V and J genes are TRBV27 and TRBJ2-3, with TRBD2 matching 7 bases. This CDR3 region has 14 residues. Germline CDR1 and CDR2: MNHEY and SMNVEV (reference sequence). The junction had 4 bases not matched to a gene; V was cut back by 1 base and J by 6 bases. The CDR3 loop reads CASSLLGGSDTQYF. The DNA for the CDR3 is TGTGCCAGCAGTTTATTGGGGGGGTCGGATACGCAGTATTTT.